This is a list of T cell receptor beta chains from one sample in a study of OX40 agonist ivuxolimab in advanced cancers. Clones were read by immunoSEQ multiplex PCR, and TCRdb kept only the in-frame ones, dropping some. The profile shows some 54,000 clones, roughly nine tenths of them singletons. The sequencing used CD4+ or CD8+ T cells sorted from blood, collected in a trial of the OX40 agonist ivuxolimab. These receptors were taken from an adult with an advanced solid tumor such as melanoma, head and neck, liver or kidney cancer. Both conserved end residues are part of each CDR3. The order of the fields is CDR3 DNA, CDR3 protein, D gene, V gene, clone size, J gene. D genes are given only for firm matches. Where a row states a size, it is once, few, many or the class of an expanded clone; other rows omit it.

TGCGCCAGCAGCCAAGTGTCGGGGGGCTCGGATAATTCACCCCTCCACTTT	CASSQVSGGSDNSPLHF	-	TRBV4-1	-	TRBJ1-6
TGTGCCAGCAGTTATTCGGCGGGGGCCGGGACCCAGTACTTC	CASSYSAGAGTQYF	-	TRBV6-6	-	TRBJ2-5
TGCGCCAGCAGCTTGGTTGAACTGCAGGCTGAAGCTTTCTTT	CASSLVELQAEAFF	-	TRBV5-1	-	TRBJ1-1
TGCGCCAGCAGCTTAGGCTTTGGACAGGACTCCTACGAGCAGTACTTC	CASSLGFGQDSYEQYF	TRBD1	TRBV5-1	-	TRBJ2-7
TGCGCCAGCATTGGACAGGGGGGCACTGAAGCTTTCTTT	CASIGQGGTEAFF	TRBD1	TRBV10-2	-	TRBJ1-1
TGTGCCAGCAGCTTAGTCGGGGGACAGAGCTCCTACGAGCAGTACTTC	CASSLVGGQSSYEQYF	-	TRBV7-6	-	TRBJ2-7
TGTGCCACAACCGGAGGGGCCAGAAACAATGAGCAGTTCTTC	CATTGGARNNEQFF	-	TRBV10-3	-	TRBJ2-1
TGTGCCAGCAGCTTACAGGGGGGTAATGAGCAGTTCTTC	CASSLQGGNEQFF	TRBD1	TRBV5-4	once	TRBJ2-1
TGTGCCAGTACCGGAAATATAGGGGATACGCAGTATTTT	CASTGNIGDTQYF	-	TRBV19	once	TRBJ2-3
TGCAGCGTTGTTTCCAGGGTCTATGGCTACACCTTC	CSVVSRVYGYTF	-	TRBV29-1	-	TRBJ1-2
TGTGCCAGCAGCCCACGGCTTAGTTGGGGGCAGAACACTGAAGCTTTCTTT	CASSPRLSWGQNTEAFF	-	TRBV9	-	TRBJ1-1
TGTGCCAGCAGCGTCGCAGGGGGGGCCAAAAACATTCAGTACTTC	CASSVAGGAKNIQYF	-	TRBV9	-	TRBJ2-4
TGTGCCAGCTCGCGCTCGGGGTCTTCTTACGAGCAGTACTTC	CASSRSGSSYEQYF	-	TRBV18	-	TRBJ2-7
TGTGCCAGCAGCCAGATAGGGTACACTGAAGCTTTCTTT	CASSQIGYTEAFF	-	TRBV2	few	TRBJ1-1
TGTGCCAGCAGCGTAGATCAGGGAAAGACCCAGTACTTC	CASSVDQGKTQYF	-	TRBV9	-	TRBJ2-5
TGTGCCAGCAGTGCCTCAGGGTTGTCAGAGACCCAGTACTTC	CASSASGLSETQYF	-	TRBV25-1	once	TRBJ2-5
TGTGCCAGCAGTTACAGGGAGGGTAGGTCTGAAGCTTTCTTT	CASSYREGRSEAFF	-	TRBV6-6	few	TRBJ1-1
TGCGCCAGCAAGGGGACAGGAAACATTCAGTACTTC	CASKGTGNIQYF	TRBD1	TRBV5-1	-	TRBJ2-4
TGTGCCAGCAGGGGACACAATAATTCACCCCTCCACTTT	CASRGHNNSPLHF	-	TRBV21-1	-	TRBJ1-6
TGTGCCAGCAGCTTAGCGGGGTCGTATGGCTACACCTTC	CASSLAGSYGYTF	-	TRBV7-2	-	TRBJ1-2
TGTGCCAGCAGCCTAAGACTAGCGGTTCCGTCGGAGACCCAGTACTTC	CASSLRLAVPSETQYF	TRBD2	TRBV7-2	-	TRBJ2-5
TGTGCCAGCAGCTTAGGGGTCAGGGGGCCCGATGAGCAGTTCTTC	CASSLGVRGPDEQFF	TRBD1	TRBV11-2	-	TRBJ2-1
TGTGCCAGCAGTTTGATGGGGAGTGAAGCTTTCTTT	CASSLMGSEAFF	-	TRBV27	-	TRBJ1-1
TGTGCCAGCAATTTAAACGGGGGCGCGGGAGATACGCAGTATTTT	CASNLNGGAGDTQYF	-	TRBV27	-	TRBJ2-3
TGTGCCAGACAGGGGGGGATGAACACTGAAGCTTTCTTT	CARQGGMNTEAFF	TRBD1	TRBV30	-	TRBJ1-1
TGTGCCAGCAGCCGACAGGGAGTCACTGAAGCTTTCTTT	CASSRQGVTEAFF	TRBD1	TRBV5-4	-	TRBJ1-1
TGTGCCAGTGGTATTTGGGGAAACACCATATATTTT	CASGIWGNTIYF	-	TRBV19	once	TRBJ1-3
TGTGCCAGCAGCAACCTACAGGGTCGCGGGGAGCTGTTTTTT	CASSNLQGRGELFF	-	TRBV21-1	-	TRBJ2-2
TGCGCCAGCAGCTTGGGGGATGAATATATCGGGTCACCCCTCCACTTT	CASSLGDEYIGSPLHF	-	TRBV5-1	-	TRBJ1-6
TGTGCCAGCAGTGATTCGAACAGGGGTATAGACTATGGCTACACCTTC	CASSDSNRGIDYGYTF	TRBD1	TRBV6-4	few	TRBJ1-2
TGTGCCAGCTCACCAAGCCGACAGTCCAGCTCCTACAATGAGCAGTTCTTC	CASSPSRQSSSYNEQFF	-	TRBV18	-	TRBJ2-1
TGTGCCAGCAGCGCGGCGCCACAGGGCGAAGCTTTCTTT	CASSAAPQGEAFF	-	TRBV9	-	TRBJ1-1
TGTGCCAGCAGTGAAGGGATAACCTACAATGAGCAGTTCTTC	CASSEGITYNEQFF	-	TRBV2	-	TRBJ2-1
TGTGCCAGCAGCCAAGACGGCGGTAGTTCACCCCTCCACTTT	CASSQDGGSSPLHF	-	TRBV11-2	-	TRBJ1-6
TGTGCCAGCAGCCCCTGGGAGCGGGGGATAGACAATGAGCAGTTCTTC	CASSPWERGIDNEQFF	TRBD2	TRBV7-8	-	TRBJ2-1
TGTGCCAGCAGTTTATCGAGGACAGACTATGGCTACACCTTC	CASSLSRTDYGYTF	-	TRBV27	once	TRBJ1-2
TGTGCCAGCAGCTTGGCCGGCGGCTCGGGGGGCAGAGTCACTGAAGCTTTCTTT	CASSLAGGSGGRVTEAFF	-	TRBV5-5	-	TRBJ1-1
TGTGCCAGCAGCCCCCTCAGGGGGCGAACGCTAGGAAACACCATATATTTT	CASSPLRGRTLGNTIYF	TRBD1	TRBV11-3	-	TRBJ1-3
TGTGCCACCGTGAATTGGAGGGCGGGATCCGGCAATCAGCCCCAGCATTTT	CATVNWRAGSGNQPQHF	-	TRBV19	-	TRBJ1-5
TGTGCCAGCAGTTTAACACATGGCTCCTACGAGCAGTACTTC	CASSLTHGSYEQYF	-	TRBV27	-	TRBJ2-7
TGTGCCAGCAGTTTACGCCATATGCGCGGGGGGCGCCCTAGCACAGATACGCAGTATTTT	CASSLRHMRGGRPSTDTQYF	TRBD2	TRBV27	few	TRBJ2-3